This T cell receptor beta chain appears in the sequencing data of a study of beta chain features in type 1 diabetes. Study information: All of the samples together had some 99 million sorted cells examined. Study-level findings and limits: The study found fewer insertions and more deletions at VDJ junctions in type 1 diabetes patients. All four CD4+ subsets from Type 1 diabetes patients carried moderately but significantly shorter TCRB CDR3s. High-TCR-expressing cells could be over-represented by cDNA sequencing.

Without exception, sorted populations had purity beyond 95%. This CDR3 region has 14 residues. CDR1 and CDR2 from the germline V gene are SNHLY and FYNNEI. V was clipped by 4 bases and J by 0 bases; unmatched bases: 2. Sequencing targeted expressed TCRB transcripts, as all isolated RNA had been reverse transcribed. Libraries were prepared by immunoSEQ multiplex PCR; TCRdb keeps only in-frame clonotypes and omits some of them. The table shows roughly 330,000 clones, with around an eighth occurring only once. This clone was detected a few times. Its antigen remains unknown. The specimen sequenced was naive CD4+ T cells from blood. The rearrangement uses TRBV2 and TRBJ2-7, with 8 positions matching TRBD1. The sequence derives from a woman in her late teens or twenties with type 1 diabetes. The CDR3, as DNA: TGTGCCAGCAGTGGACAGGGGATCTCCTACGAGCAGTACTTC. Translated, it gives CASSGQGISYEQYF.